The entry that follows covers one T cell receptor (beta chain) sequence. The entry originates in a study of blood T cell repertoires in COVID-19. Study-wide background: Samples came from the United States, Italy and Spain, spanning acute and convalescent COVID-19. T cells, B-cell-depleted T cells, or PBMCs provided the cDNA or gDNA that served as material.

The authors' processing: Nucleated cell counts were estimated from reference gene primer amplification. Clones were read by immunoSEQ multiplex PCR, and TCRdb kept only the in-frame ones, dropping some. D and trimming come from the DNA, and the V and J calls and clone size come from that table. Of some 96,000 clones in the sample, 86% were seen once. The CDR3 has 15 residues. V was clipped by 4 bases and J by 7 bases, with 19 bases between them. From germline, CDR1 is LGHNA and CDR2 YNFKEQ. This chain joins TRBV4-2 and TRBJ1-2; D remains ambiguous. The sequence came from a man aged 50-59 years with acute or convalescent COVID-19. Sequencing input: peripheral blood. The DNA for the CDR3 is TGTGCCAGCAGCCCCGACTGGAGCCCTCACCTTGGCTACACCTTC. Translation: CASSPDWSPHLGYTF.